This TCR beta chain was sequenced for a study of T cell repertoires in cytomegalovirus infection. Study-level background: From public TCR beta signatures came an indication of both CMV infection and matching HLA type.

Turning to this clonotype: What it recognizes is unknown.

Each CDR3 protein gets one entry after TCRdb re-called the reads with MiXCR. This sample has about a million distinct CDR3 sequences, with about a third found just once. Study observations and caveats: In two of eight donors, the top clonotype was HLA-C-restricted CMV-specific.

The sample here was cultured CD8+ T cells from PBMCs, taken from culture after CMV antigen stimulation. The clonotype comes from a human donor in good health (CMV status not recorded). Some clones in this sample may be carry-over from other donors' samples.

The CDR3 DNA follows: TGCGCCAGCAGCTTGGGGCAGGGGCAGAACGAGCAGTACTTC. It specifies CASSLGQGQNEQYF. The rearrangement joins TRBV5-1 to TRBJ2-7, with D perhaps matching TRBD1 (6 bases). Germline lookup yields CDR1 SGHRS and CDR2 YFSETQ. The V end was cut by 0 bases, the J end by 5 bases, with 12 bases between. CDR3 size: 14 residues.